The clone carrying this T cell receptor beta chain was detected once. Sequencing was performed with immunoSEQ multiplex PCR; in TCRdb, only in-frame clones are kept and a portion is missing. The repertoire includes 140,000 to 150,000 clones, 70% to 90% of them detected once, and approximately 3.6% sits in the top ten. The CDR3 length is 15 residues. Germline V gene data show CDR1 as MNHEY and CDR2 as SVGEGT. V gave up 5 bases and J gave up 6 bases, with 17 bases separating them. The entry originates in a study of blood T cell repertoires in COVID-19. Study details: Samples came from the United States, Italy and Spain, spanning acute and convalescent COVID-19. Sources were T cells, B-cell-depleted T cells, or PBMCs; the material itself was cDNA or gDNA.

Sequencing was carried out using PBMCs or T cells enriched from blood (not recorded which). The clonotype originates from a woman aged 50 to 65 with acute COVID-19. V is TRBV6-2 or TRBV6-3 and J is TRBJ1-5, with D possibly TRBD1 on 6 matching bases. In DNA form, the CDR3 reads TGTGCCAGCAGTAACACAGGACAGCCCAGTCAGCCCCAGCATTTT. As protein: CASSNTGQPSQPQHF.